This TCR beta chain was obtained from a study of T cell responses to AZD1222 COVID-19 vaccine. Here immunoSEQ multiplex PCR was the method, and the copy in TCRdb shows in-frame clones only, minus some. The sample has about 180,000 clones, about 90% seen once. The CDR3 totals 15 residues. Looked up from germline, CDR1 is MGHDK and CDR2 is SYGVNS. V gave up 7 bases and J gave up 2 bases, with 15 bases separating them. J is TRBJ2-1 and V is TRBV25-1; possibly TRBD2 for D (7 bases). The TCR originated in an adult who received the AZD1222 COVID-19 vaccine. The material sequenced was peripheral blood, taken 28 days after the second AZD1222 dose. The CDR3 region is CASTGRGGAYNEQFF. CDR3 nucleotide sequence: TGTGCCAGCACCGGAAGGGGGGGGGCCTACAATGAGCAGTTCTTC.